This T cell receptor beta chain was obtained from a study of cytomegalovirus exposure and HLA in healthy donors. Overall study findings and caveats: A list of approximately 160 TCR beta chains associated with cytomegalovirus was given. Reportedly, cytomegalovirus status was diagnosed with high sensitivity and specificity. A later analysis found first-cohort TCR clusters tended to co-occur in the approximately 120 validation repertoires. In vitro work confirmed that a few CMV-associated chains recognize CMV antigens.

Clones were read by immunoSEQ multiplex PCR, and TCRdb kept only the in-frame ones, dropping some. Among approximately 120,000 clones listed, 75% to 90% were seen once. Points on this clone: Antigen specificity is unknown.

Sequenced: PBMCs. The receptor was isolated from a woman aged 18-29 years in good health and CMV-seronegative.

CDR3 protein: CATRDLKGAETQYF. In nucleotides, the CDR3 is TGTGCCACCCGAGACCTTAAGGGGGCAGAGACCCAGTACTTC. The chain combines TRBV19 with TRBJ2-5; 7 bases fit TRBD1. Per the germline V gene, CDR1 is LNHDA and CDR2 is SQIVND (reference sequence). The CDR3 totals 14 residues. V shed 10 bases and J 4 bases; nucleotides not matched to a gene: 12.